This T cell receptor (beta chain) was captured by sequencing in a study of cytomegalovirus exposure and HLA in healthy donors. Study results and caveats: The majority of CMV-associated TCR beta chains were reported as apparently HLA-restricted in a later analysis. In an earlier analysis, productive rearrangement rates for most beta V segments clustered near 87% or 30%. Highest at DRB1 and lowest at HLA-C, TCR association rates differed among HLA loci in a later analysis. Reportedly, fewer N-insertions than the approximately 700-donor mean appeared in an Asian-associated ancestry cluster in a later analysis.

In germline, CDR1 is SGHDN, CDR2 FVKESK. CDR3 size: 18 residues. V was pared by 0 bases and J by 11 bases, with 17 bases of the junction left unmatched. This clone has only one observation. Its specificity is not known. Both 60 Vbeta primers and 13 Jbeta primers went into the PCR. Sequenced by immunoSEQ multiplex PCR; TCRdb stores in-frame clones only, minus some. The sample consists of about 120,000 clones, roughly 80% of them appearing once. This receptor was identified in a man younger than 35 in good health and CMV-seropositive. Sequencing used PBMCs. The chain combines TRBV14 with TRBJ2-1; TRBD2 matches at 9 bases. The CDR3 loop reads CASSQDYYSSGGTQKQFF. As DNA, the CDR3 is TGTGCCAGCAGCCAAGATTATTATTCAAGCGGGGGGACCCAAAAGCAGTTCTTC.